The 9 T cell receptor beta chains given below trace back to one sample, sequenced in a study of cytomegalovirus exposure and HLA in healthy donors. In the PCR, 60 Vbeta and 13 Jbeta primers were used. TCRdb keeps only in-frame clones here, not all; method: immunoSEQ multiplex PCR. The top ten clones hold 6.5% to 8.5% of a sample with approximately 120,000 clones, less than 80% of them seen once. Sequenced material: PBMCs. These receptors were collected from a woman aged 50 to 60 in good health and CMV-seropositive.

The J gene is TRBJ1-6, the V gene TRBV6-1, with D uncertain. The CDR3 runs 13 residues. Germline V lookup: CDR1 MNHNS, CDR2 SASEGT. V was trimmed by 3 bases and J by 7 bases, leaving 7 bases between them. The CDR3 sequence is CASSEFPNSPLHF. Written as DNA, the CDR3 is TGTGCCAGCAGTGAGTTTCCAAATTCACCCCTCCACTTT.

This clone was seen more than once but under ten times. V is TRBV7-8 and J is TRBJ1-1; D not resolved. V dropped 5 bases and J dropped 0 bases, with 10 bases sitting between them. The CDR3 loop spans 14 amino acids. The germline CDR1 and CDR2 sequences are SGHVS and FQNEAQ. Written as DNA, the CDR3 is TGTGCCAGCAGCGAACAGTACATGAACACTGAAGCTTTCTTT. It yields the protein CASSEQYMNTEAFF.

This chain links TRBV4-3 with TRBJ2-7; D uncertain. The CDR3 loop spans 16 amino acids. The V end was cut by 0 bases, the J end by 5 bases, with 17 bases between. From germline, CDR1 is LGHNA and CDR2 YSLEER. This CDR3 reads CASSQDALTPLNEQYF. DNA for the CDR3: TGCGCCAGCAGCCAAGATGCCCTAACCCCCCTTAACGAGCAGTACTTC.

The J gene is TRBJ1-4, the V gene TRBV5-4; TRBD1 is a possible D gene (6 bases). The CDR3 extends over 17 amino acids. In germline, CDR1 is SGHNT, CDR2 YYREEE (reference sequence). Trimming stripped 0 bases from V and 5 bases from J, with 17 bases between. Here the CDR3 DNA reads TGTGCCAGCAGCTTGGCCCGCCGCGGGGGCCGCAATGAAAAACTGTTTTTT. The encoded protein is CASSLARRGGRNEKLFF. The full variable domain, in which reference TRBV5-4 and TRBJ1-4 provide the parts outside the CDR3, is ETGVTQSPTHLIKTRGQQVTLRCSSQSGHNTVSWYQQALGQGPQFIFQYYREEENGRGNFPPRFSGLQFPNYSSELNVNALELDDSALYLCASSLARRGGRNEKLFFGSGTQLSVL.

V usage is TRBV5-1 and J usage is TRBJ2-7; 7 bases match TRBD2. CDR3 length equals 19 residues. Germline loops: CDR1 SGHRS, CDR2 YFSETQ. With V trimmed by 4 bases and J by 3 bases, 22 bases remained unmatched. The CDR3 region has the DNA TGCGCCAGCAGCCCCGAATACTCGGGGGTTAGGGACTATTACTACGAGCAGTACTTC. Residues: CASSPEYSGVRDYYYEQYF.

The chain uses TRBV11-2 and TRBJ2-2; weak D call: TRBD1 (6 bases). This CDR3 region has 16 residues. The germline CDR1 and CDR2 sequences are SGHAT and FQNNGV. The germline V and J ends were trimmed by 5 bases and 4 bases, with 17 bases remaining between them. The CDR3 reads CASSLAPQGITGELFF. In nucleotides, the CDR3 is TGTGCCAGCAGCCTAGCCCCTCAGGGGATCACCGGGGAGCTGTTTTTT.

The chain combines TRBV4-3 with TRBJ2-6; the D gene is possibly TRBD1 (6 bases). The V end lost 1 base, the J end lost 5 bases, and 18 bases lay between the germline ends. CDR3 length equals 18 residues. In germline, CDR1 is LGHNA, CDR2 YSLEER. CDR3 nucleotide sequence: TGCGCCAGCAGCCAAGCACTACGACAGGCTTCAAGGGCCAACGTCCTGACTTTC. Translation: CASSQALRQASRANVLTF.

The gene calls are TRBV29-1 and TRBJ1-2; the match to TRBD1 covers 11 bases. Germline V gene sequence: CDR1 SQVTM, CDR2 ANQGSEA. This CDR3 comprises 17 residues. Trimming at V came to 3 bases and at J to 0 bases, leaving 9 bases not matched to a gene. The chain's CDR3 is CSVEEGQGVFSNYGYTF. CDR3 in DNA: TGCAGCGTTGAGGAGGGACAGGGGGTTTTTTCTAACTATGGCTACACCTTC.

This CDR3 reads CASSPRGPSSEQYF. The DNA for the CDR3 is TGTGCCAGCAGTCCCCGAGGCCCTAGCTCCGAGCAGTACTTC. This rearrangement joins TRBV6-5 to TRBJ2-7; D might be TRBD2 (5 bases). This CDR3 has 14 amino acids. Trimming shortened V by 5 bases and J by 6 bases, and 17 bases separated the two germline ends. Germline lookup yields CDR1 MNHEY and CDR2 SVGAGI.